The source of this TCR beta chain is a study of CD8+ T cells in alopecia areata. Treatment: oral pan-JAK inhibitor, 5-10 mg twice daily. This clone was seen a handful of times. Its antigen remains unidentified. The CDR3 length is 14 residues. The V end was cut by 3 bases, the J end by 7 bases, with 12 bases between. Germline lookup yields CDR1 SGHTA and CDR2 FQGNSA. Study-level findings and limits: For lesional scalp, especially alopecia totalis/universalis, clonality was higher than in normal scalp. Uncertainty remains about how baseline CD8+ expansion links to response, with one nonresponder.

Isolated RNA was reverse transcribed into cDNA used as the sequencing template. The repertoire was sequenced with immunoSEQ multiplex PCR; TCRdb's copy has only in-frame clones and lacks some. This table has more than 150,000 clones, 55% to 70% appearing once. The receptor's source is a human donor with alopecia areata. The source was CD4+ T cells sorted from blood, collected at week 4, from a patient treated with tofacitinib. The chain is built from TRBV7-2 and TRBJ1-4, with D tentatively TRBD1 (6 bases). The CDR3 coding sequence is TGTGCCAGCAGCTTGGGGGGCGGAGGTGAAAAACTGTTTTTT. Translation: CASSLGGGGEKLFF.